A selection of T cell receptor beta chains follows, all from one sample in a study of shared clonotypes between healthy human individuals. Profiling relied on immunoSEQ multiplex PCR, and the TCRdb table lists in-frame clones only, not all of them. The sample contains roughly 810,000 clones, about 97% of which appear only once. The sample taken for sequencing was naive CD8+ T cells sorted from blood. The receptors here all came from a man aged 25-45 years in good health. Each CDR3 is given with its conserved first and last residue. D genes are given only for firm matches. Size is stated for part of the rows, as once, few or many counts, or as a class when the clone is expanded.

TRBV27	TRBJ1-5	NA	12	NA	TGTGCCAGTTGGGCGGGCAATCAGCCCCAGCATTTT	CASWAGNQPQHF
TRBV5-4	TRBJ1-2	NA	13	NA	TGTGCCAGCAGCTTGACGTCTAACTATGGCTACACCTTC	CASSLTSNYGYTF
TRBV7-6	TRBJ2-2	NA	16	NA	TGTGCCAGCAGCTTATTGACGGGACCGAACACCGGGGAGCTGTTTTTT	CASSLLTGPNTGELFF
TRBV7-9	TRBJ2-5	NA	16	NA	TGTGCCAGCAGCTTAGCAACTGTGCAGGGACAAGAGACCCAGTACTTC	CASSLATVQGQETQYF
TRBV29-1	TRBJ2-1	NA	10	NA	TGCAGCGTTGCTCTGGGAGAGCAGTTCTTC	CSVALGEQFF
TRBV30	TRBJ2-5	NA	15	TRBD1	TGTGCCTGGAACGGGTTTTGGGACAGGGACGAGACCCAGTACTTC	CAWNGFWDRDETQYF
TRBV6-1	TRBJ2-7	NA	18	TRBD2	TGTGCCAGCAGTGCAATGGGACTAGCGGGAGGGTCACTCGGGGAGCAGTACTTC	CASSAMGLAGGSLGEQYF
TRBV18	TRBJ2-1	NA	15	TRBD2	TGTGCCAGCTCACCACCGCCTAGCGGCAACAATGAGCAGTTCTTC	CASSPPPSGNNEQFF
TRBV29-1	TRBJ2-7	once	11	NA	TGCAGCGTCGTACAGGGCTACGAGCAGTACTTC	CSVVQGYEQYF
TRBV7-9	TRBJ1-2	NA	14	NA	TGTGCCAGCAGCACCCGAGACGAAAACTATGGCTACACCTTC	CASSTRDENYGYTF
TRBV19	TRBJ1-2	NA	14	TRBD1	TGTGCCAGTAGCCAGACCGGGACAGGGGATGGCTACACCTTC	CASSQTGTGDGYTF
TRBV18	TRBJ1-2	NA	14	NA	TGTGCCAGCTCAGGGGCAGGGGCAGACTATGGCTACACCTTC	CASSGAGADYGYTF
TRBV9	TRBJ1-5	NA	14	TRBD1	TGTGCCAGCAGCGCAGGACAGGGTTATCAGCCCCAGCATTTT	CASSAGQGYQPQHF
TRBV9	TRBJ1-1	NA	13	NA	TGTGCCAGCAGCGTAGCGACCGCGCCTGAAGCTTTCTTT	CASSVATAPEAFF
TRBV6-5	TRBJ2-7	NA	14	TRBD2	TGTGCCAGCAGTTATGAGCGGGGGGCCTACGAGCAGTACTTC	CASSYERGAYEQYF
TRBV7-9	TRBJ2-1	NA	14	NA	TGTGCCAGCAGCTTAGCCCTTTTCCCCAATGAGCAGTTCTTC	CASSLALFPNEQFF
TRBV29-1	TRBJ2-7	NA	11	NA	TGCAGCCCCCTCGAGGCCTACGAGCAGTACTTC	CSPLEAYEQYF
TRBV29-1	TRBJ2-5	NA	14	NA	TGCAGCGTTCGGGACTTAATAACGCAAGAGACCCAGTACTTC	CSVRDLITQETQYF
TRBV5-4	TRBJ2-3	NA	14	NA	TGTGCCAGCAGCAAGACGGGCGAGGAAGATACGCAGTATTTT	CASSKTGEEDTQYF
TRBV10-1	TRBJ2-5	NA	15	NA	TGCGCCAGCAGTGTTCTGAGGCGGGACGGGGAGACCCAGTACTTC	CASSVLRRDGETQYF
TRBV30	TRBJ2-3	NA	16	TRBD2	TGTGCCTGGAGTATACTAGCGGGATCTAGCACAGATACGCAGTATTTT	CAWSILAGSSTDTQYF
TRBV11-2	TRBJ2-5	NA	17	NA	TGTGCCAGCAGCTTAGATCATTTTTCGGGGTACCAAGAGACCCAGTACTTC	CASSLDHFSGYQETQYF
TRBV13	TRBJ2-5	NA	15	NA	TGTGCCAGCAGCTTAACTCTTGCGCCTCAAGAGACCCAGTACTTC	CASSLTLAPQETQYF
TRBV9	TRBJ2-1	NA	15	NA	TGTGCCAGCACCACATCGGGAGCAACTTACAATGAGCAGTTCTTC	CASTTSGATYNEQFF
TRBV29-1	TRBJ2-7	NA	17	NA	TGCAGCGTTGCTTCCGAACAGGGAAGAGCTTACTCCTACGAGCAGTACTTC	CSVASEQGRAYSYEQYF
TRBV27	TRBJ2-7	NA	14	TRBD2	TGTGCCAGCAGTAGAGGACTAGCGGGGTACGAGCAGTACTTC	CASSRGLAGYEQYF
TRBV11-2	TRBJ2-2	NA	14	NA	TGTGCCAGCAGCTTTATGAGTGGGGCCGGGGAGCTGTTTTTT	CASSFMSGAGELFF
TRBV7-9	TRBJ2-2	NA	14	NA	TGTGCCAGCAGCATGTCGACAGAAACCGGGGAGCTGTTTTTT	CASSMSTETGELFF
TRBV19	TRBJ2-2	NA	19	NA	TGTGCCAGTAGTATTCGGTTGTGGGAGTGGGTGGTGGACACCGGGGAGCTGTTTTTT	CASSIRLWEWVVDTGELFF
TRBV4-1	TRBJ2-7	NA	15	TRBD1	TGCGCCAGCAGCCGAGGACAGGGAAGAACCTACGAGCAGTACTTC	CASSRGQGRTYEQYF
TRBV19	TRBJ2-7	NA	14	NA	TGTGCCAGTAGTCCCCAGCTCGGAGTATACGAGCAGTACTTC	CASSPQLGVYEQYF
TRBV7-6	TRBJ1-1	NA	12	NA	TGTGCCAGCAGCTTATCTCCCACTGAAGCTTTCTTT	CASSLSPTEAFF
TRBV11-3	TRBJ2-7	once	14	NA	TGTGCCAGCAGCTTAGCAGGAGGGCACTACGAGCAGTACTTC	CASSLAGGHYEQYF
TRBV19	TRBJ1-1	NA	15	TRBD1	TGTGCCAGTAGTTCGGACGACAGGGAGGGGACTGAAGCTTTCTTT	CASSSDDREGTEAFF
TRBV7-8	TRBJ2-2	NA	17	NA	TGTGCCAGCAGCCTCCATGGGGATCCTTCGAGAGGCGGGGAGCTGTTTTTT	CASSLHGDPSRGGELFF
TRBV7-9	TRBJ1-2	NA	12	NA	TGTGCCAGCAGCTTAGGGTTCTATGGCTACACCTTC	CASSLGFYGYTF
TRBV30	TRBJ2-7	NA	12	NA	TGTGCCTGCAACAGCCTTTCCTACGAGCAGTACTTC	CACNSLSYEQYF
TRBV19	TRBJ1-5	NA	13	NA	TGTGCCAGTAGTCAACGGGACGGGCAGCCCCAGCATTTT	CASSQRDGQPQHF
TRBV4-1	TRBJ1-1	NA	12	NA	TGCGCCAGCAGAGAAGGAAACACTGAAGCTTTCTTT	CASREGNTEAFF
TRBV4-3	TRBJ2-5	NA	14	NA	TGCGCCAGCAGCCAGGGGCTCCTCGCGGAGACCCAGTACTTC	CASSQGLLAETQYF
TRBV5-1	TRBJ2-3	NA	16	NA	TGCGCCAGCAGCCCCCTCCCTAGCGACCGCACAGATACGCAGTATTTT	CASSPLPSDRTDTQYF
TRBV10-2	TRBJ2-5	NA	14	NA	TGCGCCAGCGATTCCGGGACTCTTAAAGAGACCCAGTACTTC	CASDSGTLKETQYF
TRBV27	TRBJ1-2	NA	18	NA	TGTGCCAGCAGTTTCTGGCTGGTCCCAGGGATAGAGGACTATGGCTACACCTTC	CASSFWLVPGIEDYGYTF
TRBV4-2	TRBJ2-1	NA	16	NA	TGTGCCAGCAGCGCGGCCGTCTCTATATGGGGCAATGAGCAGTTCTTC	CASSAAVSIWGNEQFF
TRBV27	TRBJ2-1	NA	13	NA	TGTGCCAGCAGTTCCCCCAGGATCCGGGAGCAGTTCTTC	CASSSPRIREQFF
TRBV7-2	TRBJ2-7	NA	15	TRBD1	TGTGCCAGCAGCTTAGTGGGACAGGGGCCCTACGAGCAGTACTTC	CASSLVGQGPYEQYF
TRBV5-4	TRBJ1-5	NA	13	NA	TGTGCCAGCAGCACCGAGGGAGGCCAGCCCCAGCATTTT	CASSTEGGQPQHF
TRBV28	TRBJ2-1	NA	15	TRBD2	TGTGCCAGCAGTTTAGGCGGGAGCTCCTACAATGAGCAGTTCTTC	CASSLGGSSYNEQFF
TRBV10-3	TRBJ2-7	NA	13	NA	TGTGCCATCAGTGAGCGGGACGAATACGAGCAGTACTTC	CAISERDEYEQYF
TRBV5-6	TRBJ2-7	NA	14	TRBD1	TGTGCCAGCAGGACCGGGACAGGGTCATACGAGCAGTACTTC	CASRTGTGSYEQYF